One sample yielded the 11 T cell receptor beta chains listed below, sequenced in a study of cytomegalovirus exposure and HLA in healthy donors. Amplification used 60 Vbeta primers and 13 Jbeta primers. Sequencing was performed with immunoSEQ multiplex PCR; in TCRdb, only in-frame clones are kept and a portion is missing. The table records about 130,000 clones, 60% to 85% of them present only once. Material for sequencing was PBMCs. The receptor set was obtained from a woman aged 35 to 49 in good health and CMV-seronegative.

The chain links TRBV5-1 to TRBJ1-3; weak D call: TRBD1 (5 bases). Germline CDR1 is SGHRS and CDR2 is YFSETQ. This CDR3 is built from 17 residues. V was clipped by 1 base and J by 7 bases, with 21 bases between them. The CDR3 region is CASSLSARRDLGNTIYF. The DNA of the CDR3 is TGCGCCAGCAGCTTGTCCGCACGCCGGGACTTGGGGAACACCATATATTTT.

The count of this clone is one. The chain combines TRBV19 with TRBJ1-2; D may be TRBD1 (6 bases). Trimming stripped 3 bases from V and 7 bases from J, with 15 bases between. The CDR3 runs to 14 residues. The germline V gene encodes CDR1 LNHDA and CDR2 SQIVND (reference sequence). The CDR3 DNA sequence: TGTGCCAGTAGTATCCGTTGGGGGCCGGGTGGCTACACCTTC. This gives the protein CASSIRWGPGGYTF.

The rearrangement joins TRBV27 to TRBJ2-2, with D tentatively TRBD2 (5 bases). CDR3 length: 15 residues. The germline gives CDR1 MNHEY, CDR2 SMNVEV (reference sequence). V lost 2 bases to trimming and J lost 2 bases, with 9 bases between them. The CDR3 reads CASSLTSGNTGELFF. The CDR3 DNA reads as TGTGCCAGCAGTTTAACAAGCGGTAACACCGGGGAGCTGTTTTTT.

CDR3 in amino acids: CASSLAGTNTGELFF. The CDR3 DNA follows: TGTGCCAGCAGTCTAGCGGGAACGAACACCGGGGAGCTGTTTTTT. This rearrangement joins TRBV9 to TRBJ2-2; 9 bases align to TRBD2. Germline CDR1 and CDR2: SGDLS and YYNGEE. Losses at the gene ends were 5 bases for V and 0 bases for J; bases not matched to a gene: 2. This CDR3 has 15 residues.

The chain couples TRBV4-2 to TRBJ2-2, with TRBD1 matching 7 bases. J gave up 7 bases and V 7 bases, and 3 bases lay outside the gene matches. The CDR3 is made up of 12 amino acids. The germline CDR1 and CDR2 sequences are LGHNA and YNFKEQ. Here the CDR3 reads CASINRGGELFF. Here the CDR3 DNA reads TGTGCCAGCATAAACAGGGGCGGGGAGCTGTTTTTT.

The chain joins TRBV27 to TRBJ2-5; perhaps TRBD1 as D (6 bases). V gave up 2 bases and J gave up 1 base, with 11 bases separating them. From germline, CDR1 is MNHEY and CDR2 SMNVEV (reference sequence). CDR3 length: 15 amino acids. The CDR3 here is CASSLTPGAQETQYF. In DNA, the CDR3 is TGTGCCAGCAGTTTAACGCCAGGGGCCCAAGAGACCCAGTACTTC.

V usage is TRBV18 and J usage is TRBJ1-2; D gene uncertain. Trimming pared 3 bases from V and 0 bases from J, leaving 5 bases between. This CDR3 contains 13 residues. The germline gives CDR1 KGHSH, CDR2 LQKENI. The CDR3 reads CASSPTSNYGYTF. DNA for the CDR3: TGTGCCAGCTCACCTACATCTAACTATGGCTACACCTTC.

This sequence joins TRBV14 and TRBJ2-5; 7 bases agree with TRBD2. V shed 4 bases and J 4 bases; nucleotides not matched to a gene: 6. CDR3 length equals 14 residues. From germline, CDR1 is SGHDN and CDR2 FVKESK. The CDR3 loop is CASSLRTGGETQYF. The CDR3 DNA reads TGTGCCAGCAGCCTCCGAACGGGGGGAGAGACCCAGTACTTC.

This chain uses TRBV7-6 with TRBJ1-1; D gene ambiguous. Trimming removed 2 bases at V and 6 bases at J, with 19 bases between. Germline lookup yields CDR1 SGHVS and CDR2 FNYEAQ. The CDR3 is 16 amino acids. In nucleotides, the CDR3 is TGTGCCAGCAGCTTATCTAGTGGTCTAGAGATCGCTGAAGCTTTCTTT. Translating gives CASSLSSGLEIAEAFF.

The V and J genes are TRBV6-5 and TRBJ2-3; D gene uncertain. Trimming removed 5 bases at V and 3 bases at J, with 6 bases between. This CDR3 spans 12 amino acids. The germline V gene has CDR1 MNHEY and CDR2 SVGAGI. The CDR3: CASSPATDTQYF. The CDR3 DNA sequence: TGTGCCAGCAGTCCCGCGACAGATACGCAGTATTTT.

This chain connects TRBV28 to TRBJ2-7; D may be TRBD1 (5 bases). Germline CDR1 MDHEN, CDR2 SYDVKM. The CDR3 sequence is 13 residues long. V was trimmed by 5 bases and J by 5 bases, leaving 13 bases between them. In DNA, the CDR3 is TGTGCCAGCAGTCTCCAGGGCTTCCACGAGCAGTACTTC. Its protein is CASSLQGFHEQYF.